The clone carrying this T cell receptor beta chain was counted between two and nine times. Its antigen is not known. Combining a sample-barcoded 5' primer with a J-beta primer mix, a second PCR ran for roughly 7 to 12 cycles. TCRdb re-analysed the 5' RACE reads in MiXCR, keeping a single row per CDR3 protein. The repertoire holds around 1,500,000 distinct CDR3 sequences, with approximately 42% as singletons. PBMCs, at least 7 million per sample, were isolated. These data come from a study of blood T cells in healthy people across ages. Overall study findings and caveats: While age rose, TCR beta diversity per million T cells dropped in a roughly linear way. In long-lived donors, naive CD4+ cell counts and diversity exceeded those of aged donors. Strongly correlated with naive T cell percentage was TCR beta diversity.

Sample: blood. This clonotype was obtained from a woman under 30 in good health.

For the CDR3, the DNA is TGTGCCAGCAGCTTAGCTCCGGGGACGCACACTGAAGCTTTCTTT. It translates to CASSLAPGTHTEAFF. V usage is TRBV7-2 and J usage is TRBJ1-1; weak D call: TRBD1 (5 bases). Germline CDR1 and CDR2: SGHTA and FQGNSA. V was clipped by 0 bases and J by 3 bases, with 11 bases between them. There are 15 residues in the CDR3.